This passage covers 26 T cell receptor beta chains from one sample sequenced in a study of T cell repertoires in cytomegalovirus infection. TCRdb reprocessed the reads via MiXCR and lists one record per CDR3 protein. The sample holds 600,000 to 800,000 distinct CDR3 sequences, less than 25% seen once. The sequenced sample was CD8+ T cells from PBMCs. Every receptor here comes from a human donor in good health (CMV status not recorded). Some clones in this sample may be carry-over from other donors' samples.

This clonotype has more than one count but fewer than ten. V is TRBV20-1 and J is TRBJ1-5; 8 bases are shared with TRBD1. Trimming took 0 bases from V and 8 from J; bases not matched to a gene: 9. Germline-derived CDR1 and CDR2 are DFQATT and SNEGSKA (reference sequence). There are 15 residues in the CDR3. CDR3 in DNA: TGCAGTGCTAGAGACAGGGGGCTACCTATTGAGCCCCAGCATTTT. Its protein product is CSARDRGLPIEPQHF.

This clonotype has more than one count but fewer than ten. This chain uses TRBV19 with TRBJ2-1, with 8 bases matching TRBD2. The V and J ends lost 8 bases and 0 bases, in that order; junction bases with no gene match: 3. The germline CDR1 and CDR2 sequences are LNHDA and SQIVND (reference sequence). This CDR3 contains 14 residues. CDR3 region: CASREGSSYNEQFF. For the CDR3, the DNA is TGTGCCAGTCGGGAGGGCAGCTCCTACAATGAGCAGTTCTTC. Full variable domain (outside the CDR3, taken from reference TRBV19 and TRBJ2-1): DGGITQSPKYLFRKEGQNVTLSCEQNLNHDAMYWYRQDPGQGLRLIYYSQIVNDFQKGDIAEGYSVSREKKESFPLTVTSAQKNPTAFYLCASREGSSYNEQFFGPGTRLTVL.

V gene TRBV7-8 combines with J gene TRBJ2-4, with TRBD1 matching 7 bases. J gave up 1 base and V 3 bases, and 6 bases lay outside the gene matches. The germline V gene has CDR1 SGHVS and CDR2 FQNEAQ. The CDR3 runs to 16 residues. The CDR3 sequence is CASSFSQGVAKNIQYF. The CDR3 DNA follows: TGTGCCAGCAGCTTCAGCCAGGGGGTGGCCAAAAACATTCAGTACTTC.

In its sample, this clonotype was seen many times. CDR3: CASSLRDRGDFLLHF. For the CDR3, the DNA is TGTGCCAGCAGCTTAAGGGACAGGGGCGACTTTCTCCTCCACTTT. The chain couples TRBV7-9 to TRBJ1-6; TRBD1 aligns across 10 bases. Germline V CDR1 and CDR2: SEHNR, FQNEAQ (reference sequence). This CDR3 has 15 residues. The J segment lost 15 bases and the V segment lost 2 bases, leaving 10 bases of the junction unmatched.

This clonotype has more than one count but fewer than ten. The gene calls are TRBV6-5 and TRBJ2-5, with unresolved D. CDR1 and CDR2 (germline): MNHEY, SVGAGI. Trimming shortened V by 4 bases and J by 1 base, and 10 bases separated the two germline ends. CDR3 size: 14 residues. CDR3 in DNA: TGTGCCAGCAGTTCGGGCAGGTTCCAAGAGACCCAGTACTTC. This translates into CASSSGRFQETQYF.

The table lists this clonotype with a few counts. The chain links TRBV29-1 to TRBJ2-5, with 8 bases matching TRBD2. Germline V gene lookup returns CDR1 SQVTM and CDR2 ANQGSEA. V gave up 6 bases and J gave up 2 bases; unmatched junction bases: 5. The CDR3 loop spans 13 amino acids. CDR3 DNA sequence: TGCAGCGTCCGATTAGCGGGACAAGAGACCCAGTACTTC. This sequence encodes CSVRLAGQETQYF.

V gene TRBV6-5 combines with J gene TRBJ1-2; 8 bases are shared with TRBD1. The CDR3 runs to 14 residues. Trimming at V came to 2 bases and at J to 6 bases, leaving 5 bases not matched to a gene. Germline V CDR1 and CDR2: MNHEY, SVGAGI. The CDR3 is CASSYEPGGDGYTF. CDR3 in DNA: TGTGCCAGCAGTTACGAGCCAGGGGGCGATGGCTACACCTTC.

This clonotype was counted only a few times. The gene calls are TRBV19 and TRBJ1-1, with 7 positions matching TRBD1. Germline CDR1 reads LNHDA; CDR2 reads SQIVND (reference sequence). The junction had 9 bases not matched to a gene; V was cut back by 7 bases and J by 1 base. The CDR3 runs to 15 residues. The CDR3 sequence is CASNHRGNTNTEAFF. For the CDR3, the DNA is TGTGCCAGTAACCACAGGGGTAACACGAACACTGAAGCTTTCTTT.

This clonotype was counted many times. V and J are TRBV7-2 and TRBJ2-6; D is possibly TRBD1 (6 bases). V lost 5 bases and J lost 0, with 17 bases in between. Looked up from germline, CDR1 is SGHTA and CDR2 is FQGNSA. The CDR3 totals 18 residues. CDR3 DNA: TGTGCCAGCAGCCTCCTAGAAGGACAGACCTCTGGGGCCAACGTCCTGACTTTC. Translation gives CASSLLEGQTSGANVLTF. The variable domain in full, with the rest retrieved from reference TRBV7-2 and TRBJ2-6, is GAGVSQSPSNKVTEKGKDVELRCDPISGHTALYWYRQSLGQGLEFLIYFQGNSAPDKSGLPSDRFSAERTGGSVSTLTIQRTQQEDSAVYLCASSLLEGQTSGANVLTFGAGSRLTVL.

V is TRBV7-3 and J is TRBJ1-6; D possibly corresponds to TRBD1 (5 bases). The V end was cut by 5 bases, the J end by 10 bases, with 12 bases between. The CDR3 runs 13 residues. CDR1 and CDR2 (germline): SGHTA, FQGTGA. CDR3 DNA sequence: TGTGCCAGCAGCGACAGTGTTGGGTCACCCCTCCACTTT. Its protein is CASSDSVGSPLHF. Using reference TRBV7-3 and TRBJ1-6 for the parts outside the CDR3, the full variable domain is GAGVSQTPSNKVTEKGKYVELRCDPISGHTALYWYRQSLGQGPEFLIYFQGTGAADDSGLPNDRFFAVRPEGSVSTLKIQRTERGDSAVYLCASSDSVGSPLHFGNGTRLTVT.

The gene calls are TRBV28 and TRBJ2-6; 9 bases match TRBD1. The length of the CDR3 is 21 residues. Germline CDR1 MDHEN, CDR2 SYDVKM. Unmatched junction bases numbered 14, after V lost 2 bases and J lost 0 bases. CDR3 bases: TGTGCCAGCAGTTTACGCGGGACAGGGAGTGGGGGGGTCTCTGGGGCCAACGTCCTGACTTTC. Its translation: CASSLRGTGSGGVSGANVLTF.

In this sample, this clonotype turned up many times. The CDR3 here is CASRIAGQETQYF. Here the CDR3 DNA reads TGTGCCAGCAGGATAGCGGGGCAAGAGACCCAGTACTTC. This sequence joins TRBV12-3 or TRBV12-4 and TRBJ2-5, with TRBD2 identical over 8 bases. The CDR3 loop spans 13 amino acids. Losses at the gene ends were 6 bases for V and 2 bases for J; bases not matched to a gene: 2.

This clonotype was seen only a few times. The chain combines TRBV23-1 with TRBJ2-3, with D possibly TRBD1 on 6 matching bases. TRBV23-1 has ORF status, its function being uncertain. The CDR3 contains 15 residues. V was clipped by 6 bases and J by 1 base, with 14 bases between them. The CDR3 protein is CASRLQGRGTDTQYF. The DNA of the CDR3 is TGCGCCAGCAGGCTACAGGGTCGAGGCACAGATACGCAGTATTTT.

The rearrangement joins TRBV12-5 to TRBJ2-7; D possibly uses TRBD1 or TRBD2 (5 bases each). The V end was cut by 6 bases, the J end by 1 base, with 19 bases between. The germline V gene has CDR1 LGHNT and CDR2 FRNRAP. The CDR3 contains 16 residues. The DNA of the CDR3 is TGTGCTAGTGGCGATATATGGGACGGATTTTCCTACGAGCAGTACTTC. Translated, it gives CASGDIWDGFSYEQYF.

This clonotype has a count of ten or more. The CDR3 DNA follows: TGTGCCAGCAGCTCGATCGGTGGGCCGAACACCGGGGAGCTGTTTTTT. Translated, it gives CASSSIGGPNTGELFF. V and J are TRBV7-2 and TRBJ2-2; D not resolved. CDR1 is SGHTA and CDR2 is FQGNSA in the germline V gene. This CDR3 is built from 16 residues. V lost 4 bases and J lost 0, with 12 bases in between.

The CDR3: CASSPDRGVSGEQFF. The DNA for the CDR3 is TGTGCCAGCAGTCCCGACAGGGGGGTTTCGGGTGAGCAGTTCTTC. This rearrangement joins TRBV12-3 or TRBV12-4 to TRBJ2-1; TRBD1 matches at 9 bases. The CDR3 totals 15 residues. The ends lost 5 bases at V and 9 bases at J; junction bases unmatched: 11.

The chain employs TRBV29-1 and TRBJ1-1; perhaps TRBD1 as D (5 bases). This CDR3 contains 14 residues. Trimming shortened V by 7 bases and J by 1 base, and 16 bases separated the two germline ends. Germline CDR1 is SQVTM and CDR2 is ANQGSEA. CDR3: CSAMGVGTNTEAFF. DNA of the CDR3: TGCAGCGCCATGGGTGTAGGGACGAACACTGAAGCTTTCTTT. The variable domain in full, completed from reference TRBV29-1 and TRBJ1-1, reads SAVISQKPSRDICQRGTSLTIQCQVDSQVTMMFWYRQQPGQSLTLIATANQGSEATYESGFVIDKFPISRPNLTFSTLTVSNMSPEDSSIYLCSAMGVGTNTEAFFGQGTRLTVV.

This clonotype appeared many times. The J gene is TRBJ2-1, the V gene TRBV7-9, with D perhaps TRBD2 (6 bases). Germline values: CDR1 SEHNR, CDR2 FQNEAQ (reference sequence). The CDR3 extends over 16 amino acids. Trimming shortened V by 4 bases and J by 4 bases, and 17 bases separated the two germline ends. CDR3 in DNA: TGTGCCAGCAGCTCTTTTGGAGGGCAGGCTTACAATGAGCAGTTCTTC. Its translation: CASSSFGGQAYNEQFF. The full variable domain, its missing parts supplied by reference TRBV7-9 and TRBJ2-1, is DTGVSQNPRHKITKRGQNVTFRCDPISEHNRLYWYRQTLGQGPEFLTYFQNEAQLEKSRLLSDRFSAERPKGSFSTLEIQRTEQGDSAMYLCASSSFGGQAYNEQFFGPGTRLTVL.

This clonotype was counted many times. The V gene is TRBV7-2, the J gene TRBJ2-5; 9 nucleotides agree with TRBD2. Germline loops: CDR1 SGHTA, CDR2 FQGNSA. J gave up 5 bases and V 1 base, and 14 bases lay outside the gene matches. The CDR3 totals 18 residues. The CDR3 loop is CASSLELVWLAGYETQYF. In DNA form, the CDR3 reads TGTGCCAGCAGCTTAGAATTGGTCTGGCTAGCGGGGTATGAGACCCAGTACTTC. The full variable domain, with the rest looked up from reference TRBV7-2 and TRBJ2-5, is GAGVSQSPSNKVTEKGKDVELRCDPISGHTALYWYRQSLGQGLEFLIYFQGNSAPDKSGLPSDRFSAERTGGSVSTLTIQRTQQEDSAVYLCASSLELVWLAGYETQYFGPGTRLLVL.

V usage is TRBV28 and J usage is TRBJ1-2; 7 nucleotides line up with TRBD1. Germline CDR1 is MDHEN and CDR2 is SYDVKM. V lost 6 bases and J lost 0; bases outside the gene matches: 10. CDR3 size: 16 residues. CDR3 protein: CASSPLPGQTNYGYTF. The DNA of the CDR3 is TGTGCCAGCAGCCCTCTTCCGGGACAGACTAACTATGGCTACACCTTC.

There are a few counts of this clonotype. CDR3 loop: CASRVTGGNTEAFF. The CDR3 DNA reads as TGTGCCAGCAGGGTAACAGGGGGCAACACTGAAGCTTTCTTT. V gene TRBV7-3 combines with J gene TRBJ1-1, with 9 positions matching TRBD1. The CDR3 is made up of 14 amino acids. Germline V lookup: CDR1 SGHTA, CDR2 FQGTGA. V lost 6 bases to trimming and J lost 2 bases; unmatched junction nucleotides: 4.

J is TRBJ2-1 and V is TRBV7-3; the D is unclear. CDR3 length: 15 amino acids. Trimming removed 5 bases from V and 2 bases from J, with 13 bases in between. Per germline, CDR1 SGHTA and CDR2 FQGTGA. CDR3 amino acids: CASSNEQLTYNEQFF. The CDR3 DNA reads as TGTGCCAGCAGCAACGAACAGCTTACCTACAATGAGCAGTTCTTC.

This CDR3 reads CASSSNVRDGIFQETQYF. The CDR3 bases are TGTGCCAGCAGTTCGAATGTCCGGGACGGAATTTTCCAAGAGACCCAGTACTTC. The chain combines TRBV28 with TRBJ2-5; possibly TRBD1 or TRBD2 for D (5 bases each). The CDR3 is 18 amino acids. CDR1 MDHEN and CDR2 SYDVKM come from the germline V gene. V was trimmed by 4 bases and J by 1 base, leaving 22 bases between them.

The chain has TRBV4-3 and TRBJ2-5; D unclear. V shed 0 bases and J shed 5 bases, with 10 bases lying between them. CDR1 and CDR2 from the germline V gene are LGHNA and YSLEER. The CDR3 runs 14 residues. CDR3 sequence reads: CASSQDRRPETQYF. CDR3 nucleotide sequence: TGCGCCAGCAGCCAAGATCGCAGGCCCGAGACCCAGTACTTC.

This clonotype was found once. This CDR3 reads CASTQDGQVRSYEQYV. CDR3 sequence (DNA): TGTGCCAGCACCCAAGACGGGCAGGTTCGGTCCTACGAGCAGTACGTC. The chain joins TRBV7-4 to TRBJ2-7; D is uncertain. The V gene's germline CDR1 is SGHVT and CDR2 SQSDAQ. The CDR3 runs 16 residues. The V gene lost 7 bases and the J gene lost 1 base, with 20 bases spanning the gap.

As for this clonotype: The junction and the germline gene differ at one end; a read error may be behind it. The CDR3 DNA sequence: TGTGCCAGCGCTTCTCTAGAACTTCTTTTCGATGAGCAGTTCTTC. Its translation: CASASLELLFDEQFF. The chain is built from TRBV5-1 and TRBJ2-1; no clear D gene. The germline V gene encodes CDR1 SGHRS and CDR2 YFSETQ. The CDR3 is 15 residues long.